This TCR beta chain was identified during a study of technical replicates of blood from several donors. Profiling relied on immunoSEQ multiplex PCR, and the TCRdb table lists in-frame clones only, not all of them. The sample records 67,000 or so clones, roughly 92% being singletons. V lost 6 bases to trimming and J lost 2 bases, with 11 bases between them. The germline CDR1 and CDR2 sequences are LNHDA and SQIVND (reference sequence). This CDR3 contains 13 residues. The sample was T cells isolated from PBMCs. The chain recombines TRBV19 with TRBJ2-7; no reliable D call. The sequence was collected from a human donor in good health. The CDR3 spells CASSSFAAYEQYF. CDR3 coding DNA: TGTGCCAGTAGCAGTTTTGCGGCCTACGAGCAGTACTTC.